This T cell receptor (beta chain) was recorded in a study of blood T cell repertoires in COVID-19. The wider study: Acute and convalescent COVID-19 specimens originated in the United States, Italy and Spain. T cells, B-cell-depleted T cells, or PBMCs supplied cDNA or gDNA.

The CDR3 has 14 amino acids. Germline V lookup: CDR1 KGHSH, CDR2 LQKENI. The ends were cut back, 0 bases at V and 5 bases at J, with 8 bases in the middle. The Seattle patients, enrolled during active infection, were followed longitudinally. In the original processing: Reference gene primers were amplified, and this amplification served to estimate nucleated cell counts. The repertoire was sequenced with immunoSEQ multiplex PCR; TCRdb's copy has only in-frame clones and lacks some. V and J calls and clone size are those listed in that table; D and trimming were worked out from the DNA. The table shows roughly 180,000 clones, with 80% to 85% occurring only once.

Sequenced material: peripheral blood. This clonotype was sampled from a woman in her 40s with COVID-19, enrolled during active disease. The chain couples TRBV18 to TRBJ2-1; D gene unclear. As DNA, the CDR3 is TGTGCCAGCTCACCACCGAACGGTGACAATGAGCAGTTCTTC. It encodes CASSPPNGDNEQFF. Supplemented by reference TRBV18 and TRBJ2-1, the full variable domain reads NAGVMQNPRHLVRRRGQEARLRCSPMKGHSHVYWYRQLPEEGLKFMVYLQKENIIDESGMPKERFSAEFPKEGPSILRIQQVVRGDSAAYFCASSPPNGDNEQFFGPGTRLTVL.